The present T cell receptor (beta chain) was sequenced within a study of T cell repertoires in cytomegalovirus infection. Study summary: Both a matching HLA type and CMV infection were indicated by public TCR beta signatures.

From the reads, TCRdb called clonotypes with MiXCR, one entry per CDR3 protein. The top ten hold roughly a quarter of the sample, which has 560,000 or so distinct CDR3 sequences, approximately 17% seen once. General study results and limits: Ex vivo responses were dominated by HLA-C-restricted CMV-specific TCR beta clonotypes.

This clonotype was picked up a small number of times. Antigen: not known. There are 14 residues in the CDR3. Deletions cut 5 bases from V and 5 bases from J, with 16 bases between. V is TRBV12-3 or TRBV12-4 and J is TRBJ2-7, with D tentatively TRBD1 (6 bases). Sequenced input: CD8+ T cells from PBMCs. This TCR was sampled from a human donor in good health (CMV status not recorded). Some clones in this sample may be carry-over from other donors' samples. The CDR3 sequence: CASSIRGPADEQYF. CDR3 DNA: TGTGCCAGCAGTATCAGGGGCCCAGCGGACGAGCAGTACTTC.